The 32 T cell receptor beta chains below were found in one sample sequenced in a study of cytomegalovirus exposure and HLA in healthy donors (dated by TCRdb to 2016 to 2017). To prepare the library, the immunoSEQ multiplex PCR assay was applied. For the multiplex PCR, a mixture combining 60 forward primers for TCR Vbeta segments and 13 reverse primers for TCR Jbeta segments was used. The clones in this table, taken by TCRdb from immuneACCESS, are in-frame only. Not every clone is retained; where verified, under half of the shortfall comes from an unresolved V gene, and the cause of the rest is unknown. The sample yields approximately 140,000 clones; less than 85% were counted once. The ten top clones hold 8.8% of the sample. The sequenced material came from PBMCs. Receptor source: a woman between 50 and 59 years old in good health and CMV-seropositive.

This clone was recorded once. The chain uses TRBV7-2 and TRBJ2-7; 12 bases align to TRBD2. Germline lookup yields CDR1 SGHTA and CDR2 FQGNSA. V dropped 4 bases and J dropped 7; count of bases not matched to a gene: 5. This CDR3 spans 14 amino acids. CDR3 DNA: TGTGCCAGCAGCTCACTAGCGGGGGGATTAGAGCAGTACTTC. This translates into CASSSLAGGLEQYF.

J is TRBJ2-2 and V is TRBV5-8, with 7 bases aligning to TRBD2. The V and J ends lost 6 bases and 5 bases, in that order; junction bases with no gene match: 7. Germline V gene data show CDR1 as SGHTS and CDR2 as YDEGEE. The CDR3 consists of 14 residues. The CDR3 spells CASTWGGSTGELFF. CDR3 DNA: TGTGCCAGCACCTGGGGGGGGTCGACCGGGGAGCTGTTTTTT. Full variable domain (remainder filled in from reference TRBV5-8 and TRBJ2-2): EAGVTQSPTHLIKTRGQQATLRCSPISGHTSVYWYQQALGLGLQFLLWYDEGEERNRGNFPPRFSGRQFPNYSSELNVNALELEDSALYLCASTWGGSTGELFFGEGSRLTVL.

This clone turned up a few times. The chain combines TRBV5-4 with TRBJ1-6; D is perhaps TRBD1 (6 bases). The CDR3 sequence is 16 residues long. CDR1 is SGHNT and CDR2 is YYREEE in the germline V gene (reference sequence). V dropped 3 bases and J dropped 9 bases, with 19 bases sitting between them. The CDR3 region has the DNA TGTGCCAGCAGCTATAACGTTGGCAGGGGCGGTTCACCCCTCCACTTT. Its protein product is CASSYNVGRGGSPLHF.

The V and J genes are TRBV15 and TRBJ2-5; TRBD2 matches 7 bases. V gave up 1 base and J gave up 4 bases; unmatched junction bases: 0. CDR1 is LNHNV and CDR2 is YYDKDF in the germline V gene (reference sequence). The CDR3 is 13 amino acids. CDR3 DNA: TGTGCCACCAGCAGAGGACTAGCAGAGACCCAGTACTTC. Translation gives CATSRGLAETQYF.

The gene calls are TRBV2 and TRBJ2-7; D is possibly TRBD2 (6 bases). V lost 6 bases to trimming and J lost 7 bases, with 19 bases between them. Looked up from germline, CDR1 is SNHLY and CDR2 is FYNNEI. This CDR3 contains 14 residues. The DNA for the CDR3 is TGTGCCAGCAGCCTCCGGGGGTCGCGAGATGAGCAGTACTTC. Its protein product is CASSLRGSRDEQYF.

This chain uses TRBV9 with TRBJ1-5; the D is unclear. V was cut by 0 bases and J by 3 bases, with 7 bases left in between. CDR1 is SGDLS and CDR2 is YYNGEE in the germline V gene. The CDR3 contains 14 residues. In DNA, the CDR3 is TGTGCCAGCAGCGTAGACAGCCACAATCAGCCCCAGCATTTT. Its protein product is CASSVDSHNQPQHF.

V and J are TRBV30 and TRBJ2-2, with TRBD2 as a possible D gene (6 bases). V lost 8 bases, J lost 0 bases, and 13 bases lay in between. CDR1 and CDR2 from the germline V gene are GTSNPN and SVGIG (reference sequence). This CDR3 region has 14 residues. CDR3 residues: CAQNGGSNTGELFF. The CDR3 coding sequence is TGTGCCCAAAATGGGGGGTCGAACACCGGGGAGCTGTTTTTT.

This clone was picked up one time. The chain employs TRBV6-5 and TRBJ2-7; TRBD1 matches at 7 bases. The CDR3 length is 14 residues. Trimming cost V 5 bases and J 0 bases; bases outside gene matches: 4. Germline loops: CDR1 MNHEY, CDR2 SVGAGI. CDR3 nucleotide sequence: TGTGCCAGCAGTCCTCGACAGGGCTCCTACGAGCAGTACTTC. Amino acids: CASSPRQGSYEQYF.

The chain links TRBV5-1 to TRBJ1-4, with 7 bases lining up with TRBD1. In germline, CDR1 is SGHRS, CDR2 YFSETQ. The CDR3 sequence is 15 residues long. V shed 5 bases and J 4 bases; nucleotides not matched to a gene: 8. CDR3 in amino acids: CASSEGGAVNEKLFF. DNA of the CDR3: TGCGCCAGCAGTGAAGGGGGCGCGGTTAATGAAAAACTGTTTTTT.

The chain recombines TRBV6-6 with TRBJ2-1; 11 bases are shared with TRBD2. J lost 5 bases, V lost 6 bases, and 3 bases had no gene match. Germline V gives CDR1 MNHNY, CDR2 SVGAGI (reference sequence). The CDR3 loop spans 14 amino acids. The CDR3 reads CASSLAGGNNEQFF. The CDR3, as DNA: TGTGCCAGCAGCCTAGCGGGGGGAAACAATGAGCAGTTCTTC.

J is TRBJ1-5 and V is TRBV19, with D possibly TRBD1 on 6 matching bases. Germline V lookup: CDR1 LNHDA, CDR2 SQIVND (reference sequence). CDR3 length: 14 amino acids. V was cut by 11 bases and J by 0 bases, with 14 bases left in between. The CDR3: CAANREHSNQPQHF. CDR3 sequence (DNA): TGTGCCGCCAACAGGGAACATAGCAATCAGCCCCAGCATTTT. Full variable domain (rest looked up from reference TRBV19 and TRBJ1-5): DGGITQSPKYLFRKEGQNVTLSCEQNLNHDAMYWYRQDPGQGLRLIYYSQIVNDFQKGDIAEGYSVSREKKESFPLTVTSAQKNPTAFYLCAANREHSNQPQHFGDGTRLSIL.

V and J are TRBV28 and TRBJ2-1; 10 nucleotides align to TRBD1. The trim removed 5 bases at V and 3 bases at J, leaving 19 bases unmatched. Germline V gives CDR1 MDHEN, CDR2 SYDVKM. The CDR3 runs 20 residues. The CDR3 protein is CASSPQDRGQSRGSYNEQFF. The CDR3 nucleotides are TGTGCCAGCAGTCCCCAAGACAGGGGGCAGTCCCGAGGGAGCTACAATGAGCAGTTCTTC.

The gene calls are TRBV30 and TRBJ2-2; 9 bases line up with TRBD1. The germline CDR1 and CDR2 sequences are GTSNPN and SVGIG (reference sequence). J lost 5 bases, V lost 0 bases, and 4 bases had no gene match. CDR3 length: 15 residues. The CDR3 loop is CAWSVQGAETGELFF. The CDR3 nucleotides are TGTGCCTGGAGTGTACAGGGGGCTGAAACCGGGGAGCTGTTTTTT. The variable domain in full, with the rest retrieved from reference TRBV30 and TRBJ2-2, is SQTIHQWPATLVQPVGSPLSLECTVEGTSNPNLYWYRQAAGRGLQLLFYSVGIGQISSEVPQNLSASRPQDRQFILSSKKLLLSDSGFYLCAWSVQGAETGELFFGEGSRLTVL.

In its sample, this clone was seen once. The gene calls are TRBV5-1 and TRBJ2-7; D gene unclear. The ends were cut back, 0 bases at V and 2 bases at J, with 12 bases in the middle. This CDR3 contains 15 residues. Germline-derived CDR1 and CDR2 are SGHRS and YFSETQ. CDR3 sequence reads: CASSLAGSIPYEQYF. As DNA, the CDR3 is TGCGCCAGCAGCTTGGCTGGCAGTATACCCTACGAGCAGTACTTC. Looking up the rest from reference TRBV5-1 and TRBJ2-7 gives the full variable domain: KAGVTQTPRYLIKTRGQQVTLSCSPISGHRSVSWYQQTPGQGLQFLFEYFSETQRNKGNFPGRFSGRQFSNSRSEMNVSTLELGDSALYLCASSLAGSIPYEQYFGPGTRLTVT.

Concerning this clone itself: Other DNA sequences from this sample encode an identical CDR3 as well. The rearrangement uses TRBV7-2 and TRBJ1-2, with 7 bases fitting TRBD1. Germline trimming cut 5 bases from V and 8 bases from J; bases unmatched to any gene: 8. The germline V gene encodes CDR1 SGHTA and CDR2 FQGNSA. CDR3 length: 13 amino acids. For the CDR3, the DNA is TGTGCCAGCAGCCTCGACAGGGTTGGCGGCTACACCTTC. Translating gives CASSLDRVGGYTF.

This chain connects TRBV6-1 to TRBJ1-2, with TRBD1 as a possible D gene (6 bases). The CDR3 has 15 amino acids. Germline V gives CDR1 MNHNS, CDR2 SASEGT. The V and J ends lost 4 bases and 5 bases respectively, with 17 bases between them. CDR3 sequence: CASSGSGDTLYGYTF. The CDR3, as DNA: TGTGCCAGCAGTGGGAGTGGGGACACGTTATATGGCTACACCTTC.

Of note for this clone: Other nucleotide sequences from this sample produce the same CDR3. V is TRBV7-9 and J is TRBJ1-1; D not resolved. Trimming pared 3 bases from V and 3 bases from J, leaving 8 bases between. The CDR3 is 13 residues long. The germline gives CDR1 SEHNR, CDR2 FQNEAQ (reference sequence). In DNA form, the CDR3 reads TGTGCCAGCAGCTTGACCGGGGACACTGAAGCTTTCTTT. Translation: CASSLTGDTEAFF.

This clone was counted once. The V gene is TRBV28, the J gene TRBJ1-1; TRBD1 is a possible D gene (5 bases). This CDR3 comprises 13 residues. V shed 11 bases and J shed 6 bases, with 19 bases lying between them. CDR1 is MDHEN, CDR2 SYDVKM, per germline. The CDR3 protein is CASSTGTSSEAFF. Here the CDR3 DNA reads TGTGCCTCATCAACTGGGACTTCATCTGAAGCTTTCTTT.

The chain uses TRBV7-2 and TRBJ2-2; TRBD2 agrees at 8 bases. The ends lost 6 bases at V and 3 bases at J; junction bases unmatched: 6. The length of the CDR3 is 15 residues. Germline CDR1 reads SGHTA; CDR2 reads FQGNSA. In DNA, the CDR3 is TGTGCCAGCAGTTACAGGCGGGGGGACACCGGGGAGCTGTTTTTT. Translation gives CASSYRRGDTGELFF.

The V gene is TRBV5-5, the J gene TRBJ2-5; 7 bases are a match to TRBD1. The CDR3 totals 18 residues. V shed 4 bases, J shed 2 bases, and the junction held 17 bases outside the gene matches. Germline CDR1 reads SGHKS; CDR2 reads YYEKEE (reference sequence). The CDR3 DNA reads as TGTGCCAGCAGCCTCCACCCCAGGCAGGGGGTGGGGCAAGAGACCCAGTACTTC. Translated, it gives CASSLHPRQGVGQETQYF.

The chain employs TRBV11-2 and TRBJ2-3, with D possibly matching TRBD2 (7 bases). This CDR3 spans 12 amino acids. The V gene's germline CDR1 is SGHAT and CDR2 FQNNGV. V dropped 6 bases and J dropped 12 bases, with 16 bases sitting between them. The CDR3 region is CASRGEGGPQYF. The CDR3 DNA reads as TGTGCCAGCAGGGGGGAGGGGGGACCTCAGTATTTT.

This rearrangement joins TRBV5-1 to TRBJ2-5, with 9 bases lining up with TRBD2. The CDR3 is 17 amino acids. The V and J ends lost 0 bases and 5 bases, in that order; junction bases with no gene match: 11. Per germline, CDR1 SGHRS and CDR2 YFSETQ. The CDR3 DNA sequence: TGCGCCAGCAGCTTGGATCCAGCGGGGGGCCCCCTGGAGACCCAGTACTTC. Translating it yields CASSLDPAGGPLETQYF.

The chain couples TRBV11-3 to TRBJ2-5; D remains unclear. CDR1 is SGHNT, CDR2 YENEEA, per germline. V lost 0 bases and J lost 4, with 3 bases in between. The CDR3 contains 12 residues. The CDR3 nucleotides are TGTGCCAGCAGCTTAGATCGAGAGACCCAGTACTTC. Translation gives CASSLDRETQYF.

The rearrangement links TRBV11-3 to TRBJ2-1, with 13 bases fitting TRBD2. The germline V gene encodes CDR1 SGHNT and CDR2 YENEEA. The CDR3 length is 15 residues. V lost 1 base, J lost 7 bases, and 1 base stayed unmatched. As DNA, the CDR3 is TGTGCCAGCAGCTTAGGGACTAGCGGGGGAAATGAGCAGTTCTTC. Translated, it gives CASSLGTSGGNEQFF. Full variable domain (missing parts from reference TRBV11-3 and TRBJ2-1): EAGVVQSPRYKIIEKKQPVAFWCNPISGHNTLYWYLQNLGQGPELLIRYENEEAVDDSQLPKDRFSAERLKGVDSTLKIQPAELGDSAVYLCASSLGTSGGNEQFFGPGTRLTVL.

The chain combines TRBV7-2 with TRBJ2-7, with a weak D call TRBD2 (6 bases). Germline loops: CDR1 SGHTA, CDR2 FQGNSA. V lost 3 bases and J 1 base, leaving 7 bases between the germline ends. The CDR3 is made up of 13 amino acids. CDR3 residues: CASSFSGSYEQYF. The CDR3 DNA reads TGTGCCAGCAGCTTTAGCGGTTCCTACGAGCAGTACTTC.

This clone was found a few times. The gene calls are TRBV2 and TRBJ2-7; D possibly corresponds to TRBD1 (5 bases). CDR3 length: 14 amino acids. Germline V CDR1 and CDR2: SNHLY, FYNNEI. V was clipped by 6 bases and J by 4 bases, with 16 bases between them. The CDR3 nucleotides read TGTGCCAGCAGGACAGACGGAAACAGGTACGAGCAGTACTTC. The encoded protein is CASRTDGNRYEQYF.

The gene calls are TRBV28 and TRBJ1-2; TRBD1 matches at 8 bases. Germline CDR1 is MDHEN and CDR2 is SYDVKM. V gave up 8 bases and J gave up 3 bases; unmatched junction bases: 8. This CDR3 comprises 14 residues. The chain's CDR3 is CASRMTGADYGYTF. CDR3 in DNA: TGTGCCAGCCGGATGACAGGGGCGGACTATGGCTACACCTTC.

The chain couples TRBV9 to TRBJ2-7; 9 bases are a match to TRBD1. CDR3 length: 17 amino acids. From germline, CDR1 is SGDLS and CDR2 YYNGEE. J was trimmed by 2 bases and V by 4 bases; bases with no gene match: 13. The CDR3 coding sequence is TGTGCCAGCAGCTCTACAGGGGGCGAAAGAGGCGCCTACGAGCAGTACTTC. Protein sequence: CASSSTGGERGAYEQYF.

The chain joins TRBV11-2 to TRBJ1-6, with D uncertain. CDR1 is SGHAT and CDR2 is FQNNGV in the germline V gene. CDR3 length equals 12 residues. Trimming removed 5 bases from V and 6 bases from J, with 5 bases in between. DNA for the CDR3: TGTGCCAGCAGCCCTATTAATTCACCCCTCCACTTT. As protein: CASSPINSPLHF.

V usage is TRBV11-3 and J usage is TRBJ2-7; 8 bases match TRBD1. CDR1 SGHNT and CDR2 YENEEA come from the germline V gene. V lost 5 bases and J lost 2; bases outside the gene matches: 8. This CDR3 spans 15 amino acids. The CDR3 nucleotides are TGTGCCAGCAGCCCCACAGGGGGGACGGCCTACGAGCAGTACTTC. As protein: CASSPTGGTAYEQYF.

The V gene is TRBV2, the J gene TRBJ1-5; 7 bases are shared with TRBD1. The CDR3 is 17 amino acids. Germline lookup yields CDR1 SNHLY and CDR2 FYNNEI. Losses at the gene ends were 4 bases for V and 3 bases for J; bases not matched to a gene: 12. CDR3 DNA sequence: TGTGCCAGCAGTGCTCCTGACAGGGTCTCTTTCAATCAGCCCCAGCATTTT. This codes for CASSAPDRVSFNQPQHF.

The rearrangement joins TRBV10-3 to TRBJ2-7; D may be TRBD2 (5 bases). Germline V gene sequence: CDR1 ENHRY, CDR2 SYGVKD. V was shortened by 4 bases and J by 5 bases, with 15 bases between the two germline ends. This CDR3 contains 14 residues. The CDR3 protein is CAISGETTRNEQYF. The CDR3 DNA reads TGTGCCATCAGTGGGGAGACTACTAGGAACGAGCAGTACTTC.